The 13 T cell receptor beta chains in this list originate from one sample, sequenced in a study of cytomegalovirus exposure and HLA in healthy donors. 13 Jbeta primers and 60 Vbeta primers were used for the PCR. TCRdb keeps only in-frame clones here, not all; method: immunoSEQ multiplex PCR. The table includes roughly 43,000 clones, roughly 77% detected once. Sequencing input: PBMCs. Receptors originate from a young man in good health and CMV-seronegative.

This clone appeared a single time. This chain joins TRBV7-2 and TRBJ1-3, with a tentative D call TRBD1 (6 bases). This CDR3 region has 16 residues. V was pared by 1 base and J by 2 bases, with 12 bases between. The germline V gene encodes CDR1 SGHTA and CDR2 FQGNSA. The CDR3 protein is CASSLVSPGAGNTIYF. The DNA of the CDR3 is TGTGCCAGCAGCTTAGTCTCGCCAGGGGCTGGAAACACCATATATTTT.

CDR3 in amino acids: CASSLAGSYNEQFF. CDR3 sequence (DNA): TGTGCCAGCAGCTTAGCTGGCAGCTACAATGAGCAGTTCTTC. The rearrangement links TRBV7-6 to TRBJ2-1; D not certain. The CDR3 has 14 amino acids. Germline V gives CDR1 SGHVS, CDR2 FNYEAQ. V was trimmed by 0 bases and J by 3 bases, leaving 6 bases between them.

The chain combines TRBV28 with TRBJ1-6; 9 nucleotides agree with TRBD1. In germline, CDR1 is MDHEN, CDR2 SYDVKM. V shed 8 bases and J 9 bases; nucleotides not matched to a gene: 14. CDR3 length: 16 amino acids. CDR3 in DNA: TGTGCCAGCTTCACCCTTGACAGGGGGTTTGGTTCACCCCTCCACTTT. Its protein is CASFTLDRGFGSPLHF.

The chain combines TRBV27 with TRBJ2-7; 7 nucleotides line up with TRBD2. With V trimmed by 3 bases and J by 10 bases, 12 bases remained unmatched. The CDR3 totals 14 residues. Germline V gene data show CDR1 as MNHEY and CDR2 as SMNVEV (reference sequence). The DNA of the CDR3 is TGTGCCAGCAGTTTGGGGGGGGTGTTAGGGAAACAGTACTTC. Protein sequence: CASSLGGVLGKQYF.

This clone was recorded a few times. The chain's CDR3 is CASTGQGVMNTEAFF. The DNA of the CDR3 is TGTGCCAGCACGGGACAGGGGGTTATGAACACTGAAGCTTTCTTT. This rearrangement joins TRBV7-6 to TRBJ1-1; 11 positions match TRBD1. This CDR3 has 15 amino acids. Losses at the gene ends were 7 bases for V and 0 bases for J; bases not matched to a gene: 4. Germline values: CDR1 SGHVS, CDR2 FNYEAQ.

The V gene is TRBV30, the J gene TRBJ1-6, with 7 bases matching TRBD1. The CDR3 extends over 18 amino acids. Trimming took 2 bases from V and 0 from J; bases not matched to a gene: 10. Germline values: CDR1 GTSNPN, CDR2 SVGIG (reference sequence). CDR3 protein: CAWSRDRMTSSYNSPLHF. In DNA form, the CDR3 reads TGTGCCTGGAGTCGGGACAGAATGACAAGCTCCTATAATTCACCCCTCCACTTT. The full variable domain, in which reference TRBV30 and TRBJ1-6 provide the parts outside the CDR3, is SQTIHQWPATLVQPVGSPLSLECTVEGTSNPNLYWYRQAAGRGLQLLFYSVGIGQISSEVPQNLSASRPQDRQFILSSKKLLLSDSGFYLCAWSRDRMTSSYNSPLHFGNGTRLTVT.

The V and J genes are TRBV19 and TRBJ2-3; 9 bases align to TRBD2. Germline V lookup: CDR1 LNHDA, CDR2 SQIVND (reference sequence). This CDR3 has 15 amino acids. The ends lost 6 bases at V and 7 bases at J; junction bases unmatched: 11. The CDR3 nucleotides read TGTGCCAGTAGCCAAATTAGCGGGAGCGGCCATACGCAGTATTTT. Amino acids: CASSQISGSGHTQYF.

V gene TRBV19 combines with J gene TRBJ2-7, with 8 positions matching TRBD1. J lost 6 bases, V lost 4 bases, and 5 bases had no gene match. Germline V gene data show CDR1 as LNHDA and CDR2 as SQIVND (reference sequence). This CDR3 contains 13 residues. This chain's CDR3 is CASSKHRGSEQYF. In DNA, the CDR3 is TGTGCCAGTAGTAAGCACAGGGGGAGCGAGCAGTACTTC.

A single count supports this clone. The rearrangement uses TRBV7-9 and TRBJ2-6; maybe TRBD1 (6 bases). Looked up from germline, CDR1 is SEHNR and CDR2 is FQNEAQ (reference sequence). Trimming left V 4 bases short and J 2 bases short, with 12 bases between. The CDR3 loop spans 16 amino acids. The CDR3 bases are TGTGCCAGCAGCTCAAACAGGGATACTGGGGCCAACGTCCTGACTTTC. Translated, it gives CASSSNRDTGANVLTF. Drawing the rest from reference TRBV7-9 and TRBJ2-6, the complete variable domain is DTGVSQNPRHKITKRGQNVTFRCDPISEHNRLYWYRQTLGQGPEFLTYFQNEAQLEKSRLLSDRFSAERPKGSFSTLEIQRTEQGDSAMYLCASSSNRDTGANVLTFGAGSRLTVL.

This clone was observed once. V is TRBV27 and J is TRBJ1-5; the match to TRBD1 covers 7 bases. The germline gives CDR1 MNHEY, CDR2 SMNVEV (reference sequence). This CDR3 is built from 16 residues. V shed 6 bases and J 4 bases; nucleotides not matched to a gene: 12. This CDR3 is CASRTYLTGPNQPQHF. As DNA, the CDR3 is TGTGCCAGCAGGACCTATCTGACAGGGCCGAATCAGCCCCAGCATTTT.

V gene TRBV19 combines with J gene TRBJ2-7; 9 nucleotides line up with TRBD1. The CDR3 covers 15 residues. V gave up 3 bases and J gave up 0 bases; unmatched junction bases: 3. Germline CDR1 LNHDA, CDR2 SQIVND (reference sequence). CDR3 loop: CASSIGTGSSYEQYF. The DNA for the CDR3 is TGTGCCAGTAGTATCGGGACAGGGAGCTCCTACGAGCAGTACTTC. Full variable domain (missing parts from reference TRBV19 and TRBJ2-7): DGGITQSPKYLFRKEGQNVTLSCEQNLNHDAMYWYRQDPGQGLRLIYYSQIVNDFQKGDIAEGYSVSREKKESFPLTVTSAQKNPTAFYLCASSIGTGSSYEQYFGPGTRLTVT.

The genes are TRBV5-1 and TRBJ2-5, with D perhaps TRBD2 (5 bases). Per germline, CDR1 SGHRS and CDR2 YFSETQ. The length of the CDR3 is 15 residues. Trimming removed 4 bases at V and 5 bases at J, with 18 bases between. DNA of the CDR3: TGCGCCAGCAGCCCGCAGACCGTAGGCGGGGAGACCCAGTACTTC. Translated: CASSPQTVGGETQYF.

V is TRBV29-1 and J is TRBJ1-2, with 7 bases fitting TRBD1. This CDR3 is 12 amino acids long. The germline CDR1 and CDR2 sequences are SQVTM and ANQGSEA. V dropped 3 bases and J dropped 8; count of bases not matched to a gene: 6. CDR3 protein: CSVDLGQDGYTF. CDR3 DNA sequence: TGCAGCGTTGACTTAGGACAGGACGGCTACACCTTC.